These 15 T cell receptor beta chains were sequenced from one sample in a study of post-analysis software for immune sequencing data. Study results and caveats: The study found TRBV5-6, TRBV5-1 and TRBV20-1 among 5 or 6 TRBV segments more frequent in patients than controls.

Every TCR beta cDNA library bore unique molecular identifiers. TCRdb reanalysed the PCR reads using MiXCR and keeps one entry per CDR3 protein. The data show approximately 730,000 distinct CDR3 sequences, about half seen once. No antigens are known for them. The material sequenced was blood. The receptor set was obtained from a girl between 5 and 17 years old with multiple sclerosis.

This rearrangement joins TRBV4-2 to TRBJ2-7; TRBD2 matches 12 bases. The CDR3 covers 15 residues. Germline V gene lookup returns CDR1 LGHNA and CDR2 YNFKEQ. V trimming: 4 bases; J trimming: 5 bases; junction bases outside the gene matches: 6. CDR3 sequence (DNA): TGTGCCAGCAGCCCACTAGCGGGAGGTCCTAACGAGCAGTACTTC. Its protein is CASSPLAGGPNEQYF.

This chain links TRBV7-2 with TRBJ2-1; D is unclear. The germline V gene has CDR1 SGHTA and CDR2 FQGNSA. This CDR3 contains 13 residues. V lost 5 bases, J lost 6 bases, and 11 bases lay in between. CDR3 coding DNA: TGTGCCAGCAGCGCGAGGCGCCCCAATGAGCAGTTCTTC. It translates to CASSARRPNEQFF.

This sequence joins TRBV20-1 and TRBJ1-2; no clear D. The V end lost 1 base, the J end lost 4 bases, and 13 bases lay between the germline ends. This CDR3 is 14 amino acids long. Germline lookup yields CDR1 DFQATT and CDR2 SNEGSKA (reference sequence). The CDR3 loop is CSARGQPPGYGYTF. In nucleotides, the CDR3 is TGCAGTGCTAGAGGTCAGCCACCCGGCTATGGCTACACCTTC.

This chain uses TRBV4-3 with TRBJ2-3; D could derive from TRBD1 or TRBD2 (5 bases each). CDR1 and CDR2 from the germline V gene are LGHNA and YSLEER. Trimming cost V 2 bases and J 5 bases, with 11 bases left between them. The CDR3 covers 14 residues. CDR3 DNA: TGCGCCAGCAGCCAAAACGCGAGGGGAGATACGCAGTATTTT. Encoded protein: CASSQNARGDTQYF.

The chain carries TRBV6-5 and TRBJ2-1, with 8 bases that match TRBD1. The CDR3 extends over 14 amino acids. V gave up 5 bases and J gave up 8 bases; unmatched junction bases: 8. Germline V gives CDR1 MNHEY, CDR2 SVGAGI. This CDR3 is CASSLWSGGDEQFF. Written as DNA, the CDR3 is TGTGCCAGCAGTCTTTGGTCAGGGGGCGATGAGCAGTTCTTC.

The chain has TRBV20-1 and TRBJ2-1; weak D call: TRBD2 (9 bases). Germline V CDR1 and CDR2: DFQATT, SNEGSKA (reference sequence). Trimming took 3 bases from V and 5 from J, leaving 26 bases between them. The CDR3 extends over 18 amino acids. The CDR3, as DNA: TGCAGTGCTAGTGGACAGGGAATGAGCGGGAGGCCCAACAATGAGCAGTTCTTC. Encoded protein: CSASGQGMSGRPNNEQFF.

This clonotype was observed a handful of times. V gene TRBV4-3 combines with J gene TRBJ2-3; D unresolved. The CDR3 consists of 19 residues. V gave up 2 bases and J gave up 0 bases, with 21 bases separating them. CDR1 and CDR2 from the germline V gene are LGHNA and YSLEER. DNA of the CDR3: TGCGCCAGCAGCCAACGAGCGCCAGATAGATTCTCTAGCACAGATACGCAGTATTTT. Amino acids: CASSQRAPDRFSSTDTQYF.

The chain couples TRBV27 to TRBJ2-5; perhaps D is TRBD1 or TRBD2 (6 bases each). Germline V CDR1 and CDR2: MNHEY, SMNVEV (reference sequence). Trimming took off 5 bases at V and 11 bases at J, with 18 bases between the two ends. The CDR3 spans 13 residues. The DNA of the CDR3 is TGTGCCAGCAGTGACCACAGGGATCGGGAGCAGTACTTC. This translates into CASSDHRDREQYF.

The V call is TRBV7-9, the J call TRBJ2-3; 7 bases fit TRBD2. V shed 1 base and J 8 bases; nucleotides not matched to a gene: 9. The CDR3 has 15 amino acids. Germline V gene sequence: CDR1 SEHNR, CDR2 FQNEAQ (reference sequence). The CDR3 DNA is TGTGCCAGCAGCTTAGATTCGGGGTCGGGAGGTACGCAGTATTTT. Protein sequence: CASSLDSGSGGTQYF.

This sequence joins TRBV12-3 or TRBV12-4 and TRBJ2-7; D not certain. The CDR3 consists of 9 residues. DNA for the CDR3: TGTGCTAGTGGCGACGAGCAGTACTTC. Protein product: CASGDEQYF.

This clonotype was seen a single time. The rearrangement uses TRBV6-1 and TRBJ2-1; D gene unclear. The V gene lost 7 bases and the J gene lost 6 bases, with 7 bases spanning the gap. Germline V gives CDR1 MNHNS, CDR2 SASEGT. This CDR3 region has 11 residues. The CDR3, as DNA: TGTGCCAGCACAGATCGCAATGAGCAGTTCTTC. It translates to CASTDRNEQFF.

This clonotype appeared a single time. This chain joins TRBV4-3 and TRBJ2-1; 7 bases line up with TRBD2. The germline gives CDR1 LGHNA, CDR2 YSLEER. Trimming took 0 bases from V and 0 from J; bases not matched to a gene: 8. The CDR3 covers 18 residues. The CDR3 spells CASSQDGLAASSYNEQFF. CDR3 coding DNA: TGCGCCAGCAGCCAAGATGGCCTAGCGGCTAGCTCCTACAATGAGCAGTTCTTC.

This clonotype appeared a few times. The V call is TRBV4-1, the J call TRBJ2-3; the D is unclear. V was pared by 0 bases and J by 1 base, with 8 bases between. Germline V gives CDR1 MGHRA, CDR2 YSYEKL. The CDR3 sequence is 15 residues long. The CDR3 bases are TGCGCCAGCAGCCAAGAGGACGCAGGCACAGATACGCAGTATTTT. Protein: CASSQEDAGTDTQYF.

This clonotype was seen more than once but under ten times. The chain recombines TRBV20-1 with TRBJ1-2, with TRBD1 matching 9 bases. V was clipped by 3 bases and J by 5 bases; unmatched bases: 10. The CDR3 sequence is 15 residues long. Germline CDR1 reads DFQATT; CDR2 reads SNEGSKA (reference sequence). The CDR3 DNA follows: TGCAGTGCTAGGGTCCCCACAGGGGGCATTTATGGCTACACCTTC. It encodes CSARVPTGGIYGYTF.

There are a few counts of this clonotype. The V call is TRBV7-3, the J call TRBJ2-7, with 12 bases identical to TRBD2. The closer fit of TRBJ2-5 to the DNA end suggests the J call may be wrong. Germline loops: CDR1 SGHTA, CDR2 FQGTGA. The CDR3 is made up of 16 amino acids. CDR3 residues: CASSPGLAGWEETQYF. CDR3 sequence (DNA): TGTGCCAGCAGCCCCGGACTAGCGGGATGGGAAGAGACCCAGTACTTC.